A single sample gave rise to the 23 T cell receptor beta chains below, sequenced in a study of T cells in tuberculosis. The method was immunoSEQ multiplex PCR; TCRdb's version includes in-frame clones alone and lacks a portion of them. The data show tens of thousands of clones, more than 80% seen once. The specimen was PBMCs. All receptors derive from a donor aged 10-29 years with latent tuberculosis or without tuberculosis infection.

The chain uses TRBV7-3 and TRBJ2-1, with 9 bases identical to TRBD2. Trimming took 3 bases from V and 6 from J; bases not matched to a gene: 9. Germline CDR1 reads SGHTA; CDR2 reads FQGTGA. The CDR3 spans 16 residues. The CDR3 DNA sequence: TGTGCCAGCAGCTTGTTTGCGGGGGGGCCTCCCAATGAGCAGTTCTTC. Its protein is CASSLFAGGPPNEQFF.

The V and J genes are TRBV5-1 and TRBJ1-4, with 8 bases identical to TRBD1. With 4 bases clipped from V and 2 bases from J, the junction kept 4 bases outside the gene matches. The CDR3 length is 15 residues. Germline V gene lookup returns CDR1 SGHRS and CDR2 YFSETQ. The CDR3 reads CASSQTGATNEKLFF. The CDR3 DNA sequence: TGCGCCAGCAGCCAGACAGGGGCGACTAATGAAAAACTGTTTTTT.

The V and J genes are TRBV25-1 and TRBJ1-2; TRBD1 agrees at 8 bases. V lost 5 bases, J lost 3 bases, and 2 bases stayed unmatched. The CDR3 sequence is 13 residues long. Germline CDR1 reads MGHDK; CDR2 reads SYGVNS. The CDR3 nucleotides read TGTGCCAGCAGTAAGACAGGGGACTATGGCTACACCTTC. The encoded protein is CASSKTGDYGYTF.

V is TRBV4-1 and J is TRBJ1-5; 9 nucleotides align to TRBD1. In germline, CDR1 is MGHRA, CDR2 YSYEKL. This CDR3 has 15 amino acids. J gave up 5 bases and V 5 bases, and 7 bases lay outside the gene matches. CDR3 region: CASSTRQGGDQPQHF. The DNA for the CDR3 is TGCGCCAGCAGCACACGACAGGGGGGCGATCAGCCCCAGCATTTT.

This chain joins TRBV7-2 and TRBJ2-1; TRBD2 is a possible D gene (5 bases). V was clipped by 2 bases and J by 4 bases, with 9 bases between them. From germline, CDR1 is SGHTA and CDR2 FQGNSA. There are 14 residues in the CDR3. CDR3 protein: CASSLLPGYNEQFF. CDR3 DNA: TGTGCCAGCAGCTTACTTCCGGGGTACAATGAGCAGTTCTTC.

The chain carries TRBV9 and TRBJ1-2, with 9 positions matching TRBD1. The germline V gene encodes CDR1 SGDLS and CDR2 YYNGEE. The CDR3 consists of 14 residues. The junction had 4 bases not matched to a gene; V was cut back by 1 base and J by 6 bases. The CDR3 sequence is CASSVSTGGNGYTF. In DNA form, the CDR3 reads TGTGCCAGCAGCGTATCAACAGGGGGCAATGGCTACACCTTC. Together with reference TRBV9 and TRBJ1-2, the CDR3 gives the full variable domain: DSGVTQTPKHLITATGQRVTLRCSPRSGDLSVYWYQQSLDQGLQFLIQYYNGEERAKGNILERFSAQQFPDLHSELNLSSLELGDSALYFCASSVSTGGNGYTFGSGTRLTVV.

This sequence joins TRBV10-3 and TRBJ2-7; 8 bases line up with TRBD1. The CDR3 sequence is 15 residues long. Germline V gene lookup returns CDR1 ENHRY and CDR2 SYGVKD. With 4 bases clipped from V and 0 bases from J, the junction kept 5 bases outside the gene matches. CDR3 residues: CAISGGQASSYEQYF. Written as DNA, the CDR3 is TGTGCCATCAGTGGGGGACAGGCTTCCTCCTACGAGCAGTACTTC.

The rearrangement joins TRBV6-1 to TRBJ2-1; 12 bases agree with TRBD2. The CDR3 sequence is 15 residues long. V lost 6 bases, J lost 7 bases, and 7 bases stayed unmatched. Germline assignment: CDR1 MNHNS and CDR2 SASEGT. The CDR3 DNA is TGTGCCAGCAGGCTTTCTAGCGGGAGGGCTAATGAGCAGTTCTTC. As protein: CASRLSSGRANEQFF.

In its sample, this clone was seen once. The J gene is TRBJ1-2, the V gene TRBV29-1, with D perhaps matching TRBD1 (5 bases). The germline CDR1 and CDR2 sequences are SQVTM and ANQGSEA. CDR3 length: 12 residues. V was cut by 4 bases and J by 5 bases, with 11 bases left in between. CDR3 in DNA: TGCAGCGTTGTTACAGGCTGGTATGGCTACACCTTC. This translates into CSVVTGWYGYTF.

This chain uses TRBV11-2 with TRBJ2-2; 7 nucleotides align to TRBD2. The junction had 7 bases not matched to a gene; V was cut back by 5 bases and J by 4 bases. The CDR3 runs 15 residues. From germline, CDR1 is SGHAT and CDR2 FQNNGV. The CDR3 DNA is TGTGCCAGCAGCCAAACGCCGGGGGGCACCGGGGAGCTGTTTTTT. Translation gives CASSQTPGGTGELFF.

The chain combines TRBV5-1 with TRBJ2-1; D might be TRBD1 (5 bases). Germline V gives CDR1 SGHRS, CDR2 YFSETQ. The CDR3 is made up of 15 amino acids. V was cut by 4 bases and J by 6 bases, with 17 bases left in between. CDR3 nucleotides: TGCGCCAGCAGCCATGCCCTTACAGGATCCAATGAGCAGTTCTTC. Protein sequence: CASSHALTGSNEQFF. Combining the CDR3 with reference TRBV5-1 and TRBJ2-1 gives the whole variable domain KAGVTQTPRYLIKTRGQQVTLSCSPISGHRSVSWYQQTPGQGLQFLFEYFSETQRNKGNFPGRFSGRQFSNSRSEMNVSTLELGDSALYLCASSHALTGSNEQFFGPGTRLTVL.

V gene TRBV5-8 combines with J gene TRBJ2-3, with 9 positions matching TRBD2. V lost 5 bases to trimming and J lost 1 base; unmatched junction nucleotides: 8. From germline, CDR1 is SGHTS and CDR2 YDEGEE. CDR3 length: 16 residues. CDR3 sequence: CASRGRGLAGTDTQYF. CDR3 nucleotide sequence: TGTGCCAGCAGGGGCCGGGGACTAGCAGGCACAGATACGCAGTATTTT.

The chain couples TRBV7-2 to TRBJ2-2; 9 positions match TRBD2. Germline CDR1 reads SGHTA; CDR2 reads FQGNSA. V was pared by 7 bases and J by 5 bases, with 8 bases of the junction left unmatched. The CDR3 loop spans 15 amino acids. This CDR3 reads CASTSQAGGTGELFF. CDR3 in DNA: TGTGCCAGCACCTCTCAAGCGGGGGGAACCGGGGAGCTGTTTTTT.

The rearrangement joins TRBV6-1 to TRBJ2-2, with D possibly TRBD2 on 6 matching bases. The V end was cut by 1 base, the J end by 5 bases, with 11 bases between. CDR3 length: 15 amino acids. Germline V lookup: CDR1 MNHNS, CDR2 SASEGT. Written as DNA, the CDR3 is TGTGCCAGCAGTGAAGAGGACTACCTGACCGGGGAGCTGTTTTTT. Translation gives CASSEEDYLTGELFF.

This sequence joins TRBV5-4 and TRBJ2-3, with TRBD2 identical over 8 bases. This CDR3 spans 15 amino acids. Germline V gene sequence: CDR1 SGHNT, CDR2 YYREEE (reference sequence). The trim removed 5 bases at V and 1 base at J, leaving 6 bases unmatched. In nucleotides, the CDR3 is TGTGCCAGCAGTCCGGGACTAGGCGGCACAGATACGCAGTATTTT. Translating it yields CASSPGLGGTDTQYF.

The CDR3 protein is CASSGMDSPPYEQYF. The CDR3 DNA sequence: TGTGCCAGCAGTGGAATGGACAGTCCCCCCTACGAGCAGTACTTC. This chain links TRBV27 with TRBJ2-7; a weak D match, TRBD1 (6 bases). Germline lookup yields CDR1 MNHEY and CDR2 SMNVEV (reference sequence). The CDR3 runs 15 residues. The V and J ends lost 5 bases and 2 bases respectively, with 16 bases between them.

This clone showed up just a few times. J is TRBJ2-7 and V is TRBV29-1; D is possibly TRBD2 (5 bases). CDR3 length equals 11 residues. Per germline, CDR1 SQVTM and CDR2 ANQGSEA. Trimming pared 4 bases from V and 5 bases from J, leaving 9 bases between. In DNA, the CDR3 is TGCAGCGTTGGGTTCGGGGACGAGCAGTACTTC. Residues: CSVGFGDEQYF.

The V and J genes are TRBV6-5 and TRBJ1-1, with TRBD1 as a possible D gene (5 bases). The CDR3 consists of 16 residues. Germline CDR1 is MNHEY and CDR2 is SVGAGI. V dropped 1 base and J dropped 1 base, with 13 bases sitting between them. CDR3 sequence (DNA): TGTGCCAGCAGTTACTTAACGGGGGGAAGGAACACTGAAGCTTTCTTT. This encodes CASSYLTGGRNTEAFF.

This clone has just a few counts. The chain uses TRBV5-6 and TRBJ2-7; a possible D gene is TRBD2 (6 bases). Trimming left V 1 base short and J 5 bases short, with 19 bases between. CDR1 is SGHDT, CDR2 YYEEEE, per germline. CDR3 length: 16 residues. The DNA of the CDR3 is TGTGCCAGCAGCTTGCCTCCGGGGAGGATGGTGGACGAGCAGTACTTC. Translating gives CASSLPPGRMVDEQYF.

The chain employs TRBV6-6 and TRBJ1-6, with D possibly being TRBD1 (6 bases). CDR1 MNHNY and CDR2 SVGAGI come from the germline V gene (reference sequence). This CDR3 region has 16 residues. V was clipped by 0 bases and J by 5 bases, with 11 bases between them. CDR3 sequence (DNA): TGTGCCAGCAGTTACTCGAGGACAGTTGATAATTCACCCCTCCACTTT. This sequence encodes CASSYSRTVDNSPLHF.

Regarding this clone: One end of the junction varies from germline; a read error may be responsible. The V gene is TRBV19, the J gene TRBJ2-1, with 7 bases aligning to TRBD1. This CDR3 contains 13 residues. Germline V gene lookup returns CDR1 LNHDA and CDR2 SQIVND (reference sequence). CDR3 amino acids: CASSVEQGNEQFF. CDR3 nucleotides: TGTGCCAGTAGTGTAGAACAGGGGAATGAGCAGTTCTTC.

This clone was detected only once. The chain employs TRBV4-1 and TRBJ1-2; D unresolved. Trimming removed 0 bases at V and 8 bases at J, with 16 bases between. CDR3 length: 15 amino acids. Germline-derived CDR1 and CDR2 are MGHRA and YSYEKL. The CDR3: CASSQETGSTMGYTF. The CDR3 bases are TGCGCCAGCAGCCAAGAAACCGGCAGTACTATGGGCTACACCTTC.

The rearrangement uses TRBV6-1 and TRBJ2-7; D gene unclear. CDR3 length: 10 residues. V lost 7 bases, J lost 4 bases, and 5 bases lay in between. The germline CDR1 and CDR2 sequences are MNHNS and SASEGT. The CDR3: CASNLYEQYF. The CDR3, as DNA: TGTGCCAGCAATCTATACGAGCAGTACTTC.